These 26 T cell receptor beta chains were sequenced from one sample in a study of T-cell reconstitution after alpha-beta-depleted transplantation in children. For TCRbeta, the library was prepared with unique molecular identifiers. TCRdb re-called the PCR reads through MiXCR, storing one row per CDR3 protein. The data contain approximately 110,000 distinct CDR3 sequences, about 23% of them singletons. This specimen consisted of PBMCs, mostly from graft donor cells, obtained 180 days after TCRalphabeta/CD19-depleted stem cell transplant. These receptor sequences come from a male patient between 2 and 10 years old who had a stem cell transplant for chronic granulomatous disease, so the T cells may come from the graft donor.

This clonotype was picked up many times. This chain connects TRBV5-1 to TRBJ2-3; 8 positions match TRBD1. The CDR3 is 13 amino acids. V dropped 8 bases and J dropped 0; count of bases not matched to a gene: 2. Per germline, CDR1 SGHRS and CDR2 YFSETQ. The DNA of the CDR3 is TGCGCCAGACGGACAGGGAGCACAGATACGCAGTATTTT. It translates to CARRTGSTDTQYF.

The CDR3 sequence: CASSLTRGEKLFF. The CDR3, as DNA: TGTGCCAGCAGCTTAACTCGTGGTGAAAAACTGTTTTTT. This chain joins TRBV7-2 and TRBJ1-4; D is undetermined. Per germline, CDR1 SGHTA and CDR2 FQGNSA. The CDR3 covers 13 residues. V gave up 2 bases and J gave up 7 bases, with 8 bases separating them.

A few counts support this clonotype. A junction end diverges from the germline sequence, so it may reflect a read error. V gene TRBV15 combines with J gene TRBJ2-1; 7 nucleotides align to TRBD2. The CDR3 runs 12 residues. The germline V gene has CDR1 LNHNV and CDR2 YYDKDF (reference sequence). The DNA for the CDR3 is TGTGCCACCAGCAGAGAAAGGCGGGAGCATTTCTTC. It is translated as CATSRERREHFF.

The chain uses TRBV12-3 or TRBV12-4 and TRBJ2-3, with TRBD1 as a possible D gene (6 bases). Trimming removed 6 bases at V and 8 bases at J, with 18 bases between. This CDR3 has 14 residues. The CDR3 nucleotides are TGTGCCAGCAGCCAGGGGCCCGCGAAGGCTACGCAGTATTTT. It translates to CASSQGPAKATQYF.

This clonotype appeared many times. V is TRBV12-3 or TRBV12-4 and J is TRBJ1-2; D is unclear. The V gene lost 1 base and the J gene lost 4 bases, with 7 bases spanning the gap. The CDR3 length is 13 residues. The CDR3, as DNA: TGTGCCAGCAGTTTAGAGGCGGGCTATGGCTACACCTTC. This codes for CASSLEAGYGYTF.

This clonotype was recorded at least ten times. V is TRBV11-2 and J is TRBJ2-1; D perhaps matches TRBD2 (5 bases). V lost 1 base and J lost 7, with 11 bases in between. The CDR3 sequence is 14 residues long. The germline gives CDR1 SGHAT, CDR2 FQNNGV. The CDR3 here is CASSLGPSRNEQFF. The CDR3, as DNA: TGTGCCAGCAGCTTAGGCCCTAGCAGAAATGAGCAGTTCTTC.

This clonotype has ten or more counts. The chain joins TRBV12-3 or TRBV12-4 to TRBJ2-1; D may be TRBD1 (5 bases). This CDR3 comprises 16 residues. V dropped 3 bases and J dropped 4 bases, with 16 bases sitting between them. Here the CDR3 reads CASSLRWGQVYNEQFF. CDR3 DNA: TGTGCCAGCAGTTTGCGATGGGGCCAAGTTTACAATGAGCAGTTCTTC.

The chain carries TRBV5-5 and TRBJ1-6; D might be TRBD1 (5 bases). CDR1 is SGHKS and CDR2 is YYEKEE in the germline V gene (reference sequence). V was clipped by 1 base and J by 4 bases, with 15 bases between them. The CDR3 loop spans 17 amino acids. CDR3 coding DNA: TGTGCCAGCAGCTTGCTCAGGGAGGAGGGTTATAATTCACCCCTCCACTTT. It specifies CASSLLREEGYNSPLHF.

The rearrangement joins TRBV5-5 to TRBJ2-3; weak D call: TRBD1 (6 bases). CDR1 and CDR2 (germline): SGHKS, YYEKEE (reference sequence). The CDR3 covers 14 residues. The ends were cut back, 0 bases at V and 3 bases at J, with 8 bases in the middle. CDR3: CASSLDRVTDTQYF. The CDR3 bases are TGTGCCAGCAGCTTGGACAGGGTAACAGATACGCAGTATTTT.

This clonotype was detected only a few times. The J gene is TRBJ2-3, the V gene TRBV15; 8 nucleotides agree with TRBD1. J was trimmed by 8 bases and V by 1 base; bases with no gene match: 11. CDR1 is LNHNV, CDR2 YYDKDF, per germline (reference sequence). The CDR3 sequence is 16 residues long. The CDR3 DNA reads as TGTGCCACCAGCAGAGGAGCAGGGGGCGGGTTACTTACGCAGTATTTT. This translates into CATSRGAGGGLLTQYF.

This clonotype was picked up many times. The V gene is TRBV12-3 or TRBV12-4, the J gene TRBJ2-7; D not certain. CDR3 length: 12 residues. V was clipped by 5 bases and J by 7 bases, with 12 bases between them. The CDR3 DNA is TGTGCCAGCAGTCCGAGTGGGTCGGAGCAGTACTTC. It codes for CASSPSGSEQYF.

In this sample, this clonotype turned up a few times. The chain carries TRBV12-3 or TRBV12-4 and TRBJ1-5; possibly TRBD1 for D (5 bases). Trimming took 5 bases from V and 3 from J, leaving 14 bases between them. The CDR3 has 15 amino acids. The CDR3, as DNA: TGTGCCAGCAGTCCTTCCGGGACTCTCAATCAGCCCCAGCATTTT. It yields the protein CASSPSGTLNQPQHF.

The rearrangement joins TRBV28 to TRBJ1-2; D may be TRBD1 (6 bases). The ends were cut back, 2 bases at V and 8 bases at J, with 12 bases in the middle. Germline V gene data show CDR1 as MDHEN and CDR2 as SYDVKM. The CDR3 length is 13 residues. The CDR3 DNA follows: TGTGCCAGCAGTTTAGGAGGGGGTCGGGGCTACACCTTC. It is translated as CASSLGGGRGYTF.

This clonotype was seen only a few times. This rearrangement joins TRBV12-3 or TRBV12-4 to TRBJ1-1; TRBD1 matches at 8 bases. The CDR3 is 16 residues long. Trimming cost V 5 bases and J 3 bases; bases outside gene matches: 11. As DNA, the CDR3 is TGTGCCAGCAGTCTCCGTCCTGGGACAGGCTACACTGAAGCTTTCTTT. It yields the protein CASSLRPGTGYTEAFF.

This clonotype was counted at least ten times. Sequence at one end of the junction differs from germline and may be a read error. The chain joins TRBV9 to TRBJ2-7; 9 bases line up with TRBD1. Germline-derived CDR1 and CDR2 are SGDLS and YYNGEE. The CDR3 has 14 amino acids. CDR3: CASSVGQGAYEQYF. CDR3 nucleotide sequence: TGCGCCAGCAGCGTGGGACAGGGAGCCTACGAGCAGTACTTC. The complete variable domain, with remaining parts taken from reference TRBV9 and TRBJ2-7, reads DSGVTQTPKHLITATGQRVTLRCSPRSGDLSVYWYQQSLDQGLQFLIQYYNGEERAKGNILERFSAQQFPDLHSELNLSSLELGDSALYFCASSVGQGAYEQYFGPGTRLTVT.

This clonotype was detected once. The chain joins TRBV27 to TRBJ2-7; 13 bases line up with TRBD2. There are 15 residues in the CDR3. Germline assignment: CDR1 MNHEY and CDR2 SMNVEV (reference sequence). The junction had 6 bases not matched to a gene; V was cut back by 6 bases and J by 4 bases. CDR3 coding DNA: TGTGCCAGCAGCCGAGGGGGACTAGCGGGGTACGAGCAGTACTTC. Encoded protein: CASSRGGLAGYEQYF.

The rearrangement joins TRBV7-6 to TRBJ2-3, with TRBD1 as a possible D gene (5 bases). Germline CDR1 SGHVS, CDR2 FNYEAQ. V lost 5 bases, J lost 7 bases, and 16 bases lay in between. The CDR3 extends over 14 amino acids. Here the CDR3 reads CASSPHIAGNTQYF. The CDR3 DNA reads TGTGCCAGCAGCCCGCATATAGCAGGGAATACGCAGTATTTT.

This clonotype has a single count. The CDR3 reads CASSLLEWETQYF. CDR3 nucleotide sequence: TGTGCCAGCAGTTTACTGGAATGGGAGACCCAGTACTTC. J is TRBJ2-5 and V is TRBV12-3 or TRBV12-4, with D unclear. Trimming cost V 2 bases and J 5 bases, with 9 bases left between them. This CDR3 has 13 residues.

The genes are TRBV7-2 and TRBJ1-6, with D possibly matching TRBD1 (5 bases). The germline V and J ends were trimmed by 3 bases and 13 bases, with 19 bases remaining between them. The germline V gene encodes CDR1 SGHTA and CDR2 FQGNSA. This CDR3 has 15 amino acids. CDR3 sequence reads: CASSFWASQGSPLHF. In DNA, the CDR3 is TGTGCCAGCAGCTTCTGGGCGTCCCAGGGCTCCCCCCTCCACTTT.

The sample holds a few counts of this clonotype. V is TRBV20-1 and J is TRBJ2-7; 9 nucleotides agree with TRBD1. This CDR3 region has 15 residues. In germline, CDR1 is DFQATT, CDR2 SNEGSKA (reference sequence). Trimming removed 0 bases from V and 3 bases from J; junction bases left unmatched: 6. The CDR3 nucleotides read TGCAGTGCTAGAGATAACAGGGGGCGTTTCTACGAGCAGTACTTC. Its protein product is CSARDNRGRFYEQYF.

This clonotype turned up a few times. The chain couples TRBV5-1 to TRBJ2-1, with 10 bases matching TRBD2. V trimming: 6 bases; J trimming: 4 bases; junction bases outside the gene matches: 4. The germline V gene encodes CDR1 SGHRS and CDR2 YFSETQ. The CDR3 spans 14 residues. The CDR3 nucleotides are TGCGCCAGCACTTCTAGCGGGAGTTACAATGAGCAGTTCTTC. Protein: CASTSSGSYNEQFF.

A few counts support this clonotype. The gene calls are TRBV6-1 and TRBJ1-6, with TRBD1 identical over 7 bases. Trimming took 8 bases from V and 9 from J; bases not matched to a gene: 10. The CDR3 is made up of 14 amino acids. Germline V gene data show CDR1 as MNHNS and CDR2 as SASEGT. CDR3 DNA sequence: TGTGCCAGCCAGACAGGGTTAGGAGGTTCACCCCTCCACTTT. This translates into CASQTGLGGSPLHF.

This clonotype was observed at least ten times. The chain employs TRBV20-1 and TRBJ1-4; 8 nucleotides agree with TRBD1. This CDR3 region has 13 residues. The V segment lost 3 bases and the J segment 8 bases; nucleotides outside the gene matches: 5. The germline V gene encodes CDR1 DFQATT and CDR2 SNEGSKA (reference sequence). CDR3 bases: TGCAGTGCTAGCACGGACAGGGACGAAAAACTGTTTTTT. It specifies CSASTDRDEKLFF.

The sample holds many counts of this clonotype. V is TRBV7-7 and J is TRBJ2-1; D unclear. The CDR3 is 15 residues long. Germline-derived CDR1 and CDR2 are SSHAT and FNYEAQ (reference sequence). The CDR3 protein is CARQLGPVPYNEQFF. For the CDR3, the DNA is TGTGCTAGGCAACTTGGGCCAGTACCCTACAATGAGCAGTTCTTC.

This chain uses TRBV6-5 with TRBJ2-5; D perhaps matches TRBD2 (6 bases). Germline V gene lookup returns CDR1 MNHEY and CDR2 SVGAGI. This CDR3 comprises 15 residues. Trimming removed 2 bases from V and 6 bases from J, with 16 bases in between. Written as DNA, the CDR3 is TGTGCCAGCAGTTACGGCGGGGCGCTCCTACAGACCCAGTACTTC. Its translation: CASSYGGALLQTQYF.

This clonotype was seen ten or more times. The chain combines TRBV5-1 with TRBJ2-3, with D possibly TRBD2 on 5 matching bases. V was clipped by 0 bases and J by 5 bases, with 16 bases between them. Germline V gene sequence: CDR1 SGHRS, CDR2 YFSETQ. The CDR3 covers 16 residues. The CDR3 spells CASSLVWRGKGDTQYF. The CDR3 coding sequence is TGCGCCAGCAGCTTGGTATGGCGAGGGAAGGGAGATACGCAGTATTTT.